Following are 27 T cell receptor beta chains from one sample sequenced in a study of blood T cells in healthy people across ages. A J-beta primer mix and a sample-barcoded 5' primer were used in a second PCR of roughly 6 to 12 cycles. Each CDR3 protein gets one entry after TCRdb re-called the 5' RACE reads with MiXCR. The sample holds about 1 million distinct CDR3 sequences, 40% to 45% seen once. Sequencing was performed on blood. The source is a woman in her sixties or seventies in good health.

The chain uses TRBV7-8 and TRBJ1-2, with D hard to call. Trimming removed 0 bases from V and 5 bases from J, with 7 bases in between. CDR3 length: 13 residues. Germline CDR1 reads SGHVS; CDR2 reads FQNEAQ. The CDR3, as DNA: TGTGCCAGCAGCTTAGCGCTAGATTATGGCTACACCTTC. The encoded protein is CASSLALDYGYTF.

The chain links TRBV24-1 to TRBJ2-3; the D is unclear. The CDR3 extends over 15 amino acids. The V and J ends lost 1 base and 2 bases respectively, with 9 bases between them. Germline V gives CDR1 KGHDR, CDR2 SFDVKD. The CDR3 protein is CATSDLRDDTDTQYF. CDR3 in DNA: TGTGCCACCAGTGATTTAAGAGACGACACAGATACGCAGTATTTT.

The chain uses TRBV5-1 and TRBJ2-1, with 11 bases that match TRBD2. CDR3 length: 15 amino acids. The V gene's germline CDR1 is SGHRS and CDR2 YFSETQ. The ends lost 0 bases at V and 7 bases at J; junction bases unmatched: 3. The CDR3 nucleotides are TGCGCCAGCAGCTTGGATAGCGGGGGGGTAAATGAGCAGTTCTTC. The encoded protein is CASSLDSGGVNEQFF.

The V and J genes are TRBV28 and TRBJ1-2; D gene unclear. This CDR3 is built from 13 residues. The V gene's germline CDR1 is MDHEN and CDR2 SYDVKM. V was trimmed by 6 bases and J by 7 bases, leaving 15 bases between them. The CDR3 region is CASRTVDGIGYTF. The DNA for the CDR3 is TGTGCCAGCAGGACCGTTGATGGAATTGGCTACACCTTC.

This sequence joins TRBV28 and TRBJ2-6, with D possibly TRBD1 on 7 matching bases. The CDR3 is 18 residues long. Between the trimmed V and J ends, which lost 1 base and 2 bases, there was a span of 15 bases. Germline values: CDR1 MDHEN, CDR2 SYDVKM. CDR3 sequence reads: CASSLSAGGLAGANVLTF. CDR3 nucleotide sequence: TGTGCCAGCAGTTTATCGGCAGGGGGGTTAGCTGGGGCCAACGTCCTGACTTTC.

J is TRBJ2-7 and V is TRBV29-1, with 11 bases that match TRBD1. The CDR3 consists of 16 residues. With V trimmed by 4 bases and J by 4 bases, 12 bases remained unmatched. In germline, CDR1 is SQVTM, CDR2 ANQGSEA. The CDR3 spells CSVVGSRGTGGYEQYF. The CDR3 nucleotides are TGCAGCGTTGTTGGTTCCCGCGGGACAGGGGGTTACGAGCAGTACTTC.

The chain has TRBV12-3 or TRBV12-4 and TRBJ2-1; 7 bases are shared with TRBD2. CDR3 length: 13 residues. Trimming cost V 0 bases and J 12 bases; bases outside gene matches: 5. DNA for the CDR3: TGTGCCAGCAGTTTAGCGGGAGGGCCGGCGCAGTTCTTC. This sequence encodes CASSLAGGPAQFF.

Only a few counts were recorded for this clonotype. The chain has TRBV5-1 and TRBJ2-5, with 7 bases identical to TRBD2. This CDR3 is 15 amino acids long. Germline V CDR1 and CDR2: SGHRS, YFSETQ. The V gene end was trimmed by 0 bases and the J gene end by 4 bases; junction bases not matched to a gene: 6. The CDR3 region is CASSLEGGLRETQYF. For the CDR3, the DNA is TGCGCCAGCAGCTTGGAGGGAGGGCTTCGAGAGACCCAGTACTTC.

CDR3 protein: CAREGKTDTQYF. Here the CDR3 DNA reads TGTGCCAGGGAGGGAAAAACAGATACGCAGTATTTT. The chain links TRBV2 to TRBJ2-3; D is perhaps TRBD2 (6 bases). The V gene's germline CDR1 is SNHLY and CDR2 FYNNEI. The V and J ends lost 9 bases and 3 bases respectively, with 10 bases between them. The CDR3 consists of 12 residues.

The V and J genes are TRBV6-2 or TRBV6-3 and TRBJ2-1; TRBD2 agrees at 7 bases. This CDR3 is built from 15 residues. V lost 8 bases and J lost 7; bases outside the gene matches: 14. Germline CDR1 and CDR2: MNHEY and SVGEGT. The CDR3: CASLEGGALGNEQFF. The CDR3 bases are TGTGCCAGCCTTGAGGGAGGGGCTCTGGGGAATGAGCAGTTCTTC.

The rearrangement joins TRBV28 to TRBJ1-2, with 8 bases lining up with TRBD1. Trimming at V came to 5 bases and at J to 7 bases, leaving 9 bases not matched to a gene. The CDR3 sequence is 14 residues long. The V gene's germline CDR1 is MDHEN and CDR2 SYDVKM. CDR3 protein: CASSTQGASGGYTF. The CDR3 region has the DNA TGTGCCAGCAGTACCCAGGGGGCGTCGGGTGGCTACACCTTC.

This clonotype occurred a few times. The chain recombines TRBV7-9 with TRBJ2-1; D gene unclear. The germline gives CDR1 SEHNR, CDR2 FQNEAQ (reference sequence). Deletions cut 1 base from V and 9 bases from J, with 16 bases between. The CDR3 length is 15 residues. CDR3: CASSLVEDLGPEQFF. CDR3 DNA sequence: TGTGCCAGCAGCTTAGTAGAGGACCTAGGGCCTGAGCAGTTCTTC.

The chain combines TRBV9 with TRBJ2-6; D remains unclear. This CDR3 has 15 amino acids. CDR1 and CDR2 (germline): SGDLS, YYNGEE. Trimming took off 4 bases at V and 1 base at J, with 9 bases between the two ends. The CDR3 region is CASSRGRSGANVLTF. The CDR3 region has the DNA TGTGCCAGCAGCCGAGGCCGGTCTGGGGCCAACGTCCTGACTTTC.

This clonotype was picked up a small number of times. The V call is TRBV9, the J call TRBJ2-7; TRBD1 agrees at 7 bases. V lost 4 bases and J lost 3; bases outside the gene matches: 13. CDR1 is SGDLS, CDR2 YYNGEE, per germline. CDR3 size: 16 residues. CDR3 nucleotide sequence: TGTGCCAGCAGCCCCTACCCCGGGACAGCCGGCTACGAGCAGTACTTC. Translation: CASSPYPGTAGYEQYF. The full variable domain, completed using reference TRBV9 and TRBJ2-7, is DSGVTQTPKHLITATGQRVTLRCSPRSGDLSVYWYQQSLDQGLQFLIQYYNGEERAKGNILERFSAQQFPDLHSELNLSSLELGDSALYFCASSPYPGTAGYEQYFGPGTRLTVT.

This clonotype has a handful of counts. CDR3 sequence: CASSIEAGSEQFF. The DNA for the CDR3 is TGTGCCAGTAGTATAGAGGCGGGTTCGGAGCAGTTCTTC. The chain links TRBV19 to TRBJ2-1; TRBD2 might be the D (5 bases). The V end was cut by 0 bases, the J end by 10 bases, with 10 bases between. Per the germline V gene, CDR1 is LNHDA and CDR2 is SQIVND (reference sequence). The CDR3 extends over 13 amino acids. Full variable domain (remainder filled in from reference TRBV19 and TRBJ2-1): DGGITQSPKYLFRKEGQNVTLSCEQNLNHDAMYWYRQDPGQGLRLIYYSQIVNDFQKGDIAEGYSVSREKKESFPLTVTSAQKNPTAFYLCASSIEAGSEQFFGPGTRLTVL.

The CDR3 region is CSATTTGGSYNEQFF. Here the CDR3 DNA reads TGCAGTGCTACTACTACAGGGGGCTCCTACAATGAGCAGTTCTTC. This chain connects TRBV20-1 to TRBJ2-1, with TRBD1 matching 8 bases. CDR1 and CDR2 from the germline V gene are DFQATT and SNEGSKA (reference sequence). The CDR3 is 15 residues long. V was clipped by 4 bases and J by 0 bases; unmatched bases: 5.

The genes are TRBV2 and TRBJ2-7, with 9 bases fitting TRBD1. The V gene's germline CDR1 is SNHLY and CDR2 FYNNEI. This CDR3 is 16 amino acids long. Trimming cost V 5 bases and J 4 bases; bases outside gene matches: 12. The CDR3 coding sequence is TGTGCCAGCAGTACTAGCCCCGGGACAGGGCGGTACGAGCAGTACTTC. This gives the protein CASSTSPGTGRYEQYF. Using reference TRBV2 and TRBJ2-7 for the parts outside the CDR3, the full variable domain is EPEVTQTPSHQVTQMGQEVILRCVPISNHLYFYWYRQILGQKVEFLVSFYNNEISEKSEIFDDQFSVERPDGSNFTLKIRSTKLEDSAMYFCASSTSPGTGRYEQYFGPGTRLTVT.

The chain links TRBV5-1 to TRBJ2-7; D is perhaps TRBD1 (7 bases). The germline CDR1 and CDR2 sequences are SGHRS and YFSETQ. The CDR3 consists of 14 residues. V dropped 2 bases and J dropped 3 bases, with 12 bases sitting between them. CDR3 coding DNA: TGCGCCAGCAGCTTCAGGGGGGAAAGCTACGAGCAGTACTTC. Protein product: CASSFRGESYEQYF.

This clonotype was counted a few times. J is TRBJ2-1 and V is TRBV4-2, with TRBD2 matching 10 bases. This CDR3 contains 15 residues. Germline values: CDR1 LGHNA, CDR2 YNFKEQ. The V gene end was trimmed by 0 bases and the J gene end by 12 bases; junction bases not matched to a gene: 8. The CDR3, as DNA: TGTGCCAGCAGCCAAGATCCCGCTAGCGGGGGTCTGCAGTTCTTC. Translated, it gives CASSQDPASGGLQFF.

The chain links TRBV7-8 to TRBJ2-5; D call uncertain. Deletions cut 0 bases from V and 5 bases from J, with 10 bases between. The CDR3 length is 14 residues. Germline lookup yields CDR1 SGHVS and CDR2 FQNEAQ. This CDR3 is CASSLAGRSETQYF. The CDR3 DNA follows: TGTGCCAGCAGCTTAGCCGGCAGGTCGGAGACCCAGTACTTC. Looking up the rest from reference TRBV7-8 and TRBJ2-5 gives the full variable domain: GAGVSQSPRYKVAKRGQDVALRCDPISGHVSLFWYQQALGQGPEFLTYFQNEAQLDKSGLPSDRFFAERPEGSVSTLKIQRTQQEDSAVYLCASSLAGRSETQYFGPGTRLLVL.

As for this clonotype: Its ends do not fully match the called genes, so a read error is possible. This chain connects TRBV12-3 or TRBV12-4 to TRBJ2-4; no definite D call. There are 14 residues in the CDR3. CDR3 in DNA: TGCGCCAGCACCCCGGCCGTAGCCAAAAACATTCAGTACTTC. This gives the protein CASTPAVAKNIQYF.

V and J are TRBV27 and TRBJ1-2, with D unclear. The V and J ends lost 5 bases and 7 bases respectively, with 11 bases between them. Germline loops: CDR1 MNHEY, CDR2 SMNVEV (reference sequence). The CDR3 has 12 residues. CDR3 DNA: TGTGCCAGCAGTGCGGGCGGGTTTGGCTACACCTTC. This codes for CASSAGGFGYTF.

At least ten counts were recorded for this clonotype. The rearrangement links TRBV5-1 to TRBJ2-7, with 7 bases that match TRBD1. With 1 base clipped from V and 3 bases from J, the junction kept 4 bases outside the gene matches. The CDR3 covers 14 residues. Germline V gene lookup returns CDR1 SGHRS and CDR2 YFSETQ. CDR3 amino acids: CASSLSRDSYEQYF. For the CDR3, the DNA is TGCGCCAGCAGCTTGAGCCGGGACAGCTACGAGCAGTACTTC. Full variable domain (missing parts from reference TRBV5-1 and TRBJ2-7): KAGVTQTPRYLIKTRGQQVTLSCSPISGHRSVSWYQQTPGQGLQFLFEYFSETQRNKGNFPGRFSGRQFSNSRSEMNVSTLELGDSALYLCASSLSRDSYEQYFGPGTRLTVT.

This chain connects TRBV27 to TRBJ2-5; 8 bases line up with TRBD1. The better agreement between TRBJ2-7 and the DNA end casts doubt on the J call. From germline, CDR1 is MNHEY and CDR2 SMNVEV (reference sequence). The CDR3 is 16 residues long. The CDR3 spells CASSSYPGTGNYEQYF. The CDR3 coding sequence is TGTGCCAGCAGTTCCTACCCCGGGACAGGTAACTACGAGCAGTACTTC.

This rearrangement joins TRBV29-1 to TRBJ2-1; maybe TRBD1 (5 bases). From germline, CDR1 is SQVTM and CDR2 ANQGSEA. The CDR3 runs 14 residues. With 5 bases removed from V and 4 bases from J, the gap between germline ends came to 15 bases. CDR3 region: CSVQGTQSYNEQFF. CDR3 in DNA: TGCAGCGTTCAGGGAACCCAAAGTTACAATGAGCAGTTCTTC.

The chain links TRBV20-1 to TRBJ2-1, with TRBD2 matching 7 bases. V lost 5 bases to trimming and J lost 4 bases; unmatched junction nucleotides: 8. CDR3 length equals 14 residues. Germline V lookup: CDR1 DFQATT, CDR2 SNEGSKA (reference sequence). This CDR3 is CSARGSSSYNEQFF. The CDR3, as DNA: TGCAGTGCTCGCGGGAGCTCGTCGTACAATGAGCAGTTCTTC.

The rearrangement joins TRBV5-1 to TRBJ2-3; weak D call: TRBD1 (5 bases). Germline V gene lookup returns CDR1 SGHRS and CDR2 YFSETQ. The CDR3 contains 14 residues. Trimming removed 3 bases at V and 3 bases at J, with 11 bases between. CDR3 DNA sequence: TGCGCCAGCAGCTACCCCGACAGTACAGATACGCAGTATTTT. Protein: CASSYPDSTDTQYF.